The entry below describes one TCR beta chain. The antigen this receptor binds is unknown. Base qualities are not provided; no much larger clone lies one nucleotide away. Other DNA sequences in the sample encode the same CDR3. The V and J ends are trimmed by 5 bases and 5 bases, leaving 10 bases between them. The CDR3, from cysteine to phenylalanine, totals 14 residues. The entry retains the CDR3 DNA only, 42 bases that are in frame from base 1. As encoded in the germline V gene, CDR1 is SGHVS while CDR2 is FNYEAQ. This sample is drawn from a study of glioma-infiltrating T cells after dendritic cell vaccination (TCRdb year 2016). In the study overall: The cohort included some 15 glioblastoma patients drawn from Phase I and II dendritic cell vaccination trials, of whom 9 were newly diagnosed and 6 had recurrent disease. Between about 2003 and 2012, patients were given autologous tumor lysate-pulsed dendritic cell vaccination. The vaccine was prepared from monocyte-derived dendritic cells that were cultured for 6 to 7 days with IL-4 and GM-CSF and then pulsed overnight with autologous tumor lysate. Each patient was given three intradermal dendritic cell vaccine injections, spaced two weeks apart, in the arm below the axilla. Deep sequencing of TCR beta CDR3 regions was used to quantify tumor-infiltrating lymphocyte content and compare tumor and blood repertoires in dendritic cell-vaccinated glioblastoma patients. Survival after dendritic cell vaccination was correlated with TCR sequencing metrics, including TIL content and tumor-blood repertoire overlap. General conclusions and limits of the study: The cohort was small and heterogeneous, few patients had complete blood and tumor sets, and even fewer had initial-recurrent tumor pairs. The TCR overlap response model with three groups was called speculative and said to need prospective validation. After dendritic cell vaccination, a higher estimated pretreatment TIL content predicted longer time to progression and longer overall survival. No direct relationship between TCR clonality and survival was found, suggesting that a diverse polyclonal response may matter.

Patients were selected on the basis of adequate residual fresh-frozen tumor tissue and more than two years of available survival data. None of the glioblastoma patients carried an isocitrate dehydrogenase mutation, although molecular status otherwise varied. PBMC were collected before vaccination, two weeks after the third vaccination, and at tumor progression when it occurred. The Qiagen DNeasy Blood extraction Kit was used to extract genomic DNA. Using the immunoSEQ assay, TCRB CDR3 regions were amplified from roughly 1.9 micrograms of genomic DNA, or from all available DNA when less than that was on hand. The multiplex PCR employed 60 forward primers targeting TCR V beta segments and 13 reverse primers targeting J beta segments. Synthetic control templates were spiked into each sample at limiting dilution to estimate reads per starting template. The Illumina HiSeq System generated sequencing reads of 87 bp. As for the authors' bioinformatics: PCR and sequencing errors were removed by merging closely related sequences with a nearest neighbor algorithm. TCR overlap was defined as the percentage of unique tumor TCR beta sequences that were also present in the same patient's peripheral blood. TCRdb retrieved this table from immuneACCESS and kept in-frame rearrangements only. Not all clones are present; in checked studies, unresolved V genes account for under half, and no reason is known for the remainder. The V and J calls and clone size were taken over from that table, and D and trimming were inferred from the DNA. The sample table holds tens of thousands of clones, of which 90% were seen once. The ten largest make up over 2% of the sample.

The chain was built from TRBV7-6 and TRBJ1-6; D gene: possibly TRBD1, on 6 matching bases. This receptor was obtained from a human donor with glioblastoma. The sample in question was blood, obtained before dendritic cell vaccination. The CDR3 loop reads CASSPTGHNSPLHF. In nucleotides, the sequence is TGTGCCAGCAGCCCGACAGGCCATAATTCACCCCTCCACTTT.